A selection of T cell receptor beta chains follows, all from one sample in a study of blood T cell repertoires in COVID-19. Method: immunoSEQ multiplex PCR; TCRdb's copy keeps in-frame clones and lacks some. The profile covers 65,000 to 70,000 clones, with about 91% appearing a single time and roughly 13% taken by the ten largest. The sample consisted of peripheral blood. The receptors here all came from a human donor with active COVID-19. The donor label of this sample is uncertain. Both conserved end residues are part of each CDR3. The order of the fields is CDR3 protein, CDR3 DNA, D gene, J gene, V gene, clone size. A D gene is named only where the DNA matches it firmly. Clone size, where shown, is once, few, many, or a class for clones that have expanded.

CDR3: CASSYVAGRGEQFF
DNA: TGTGCCAGCAGTTATGTAGCGGGAAGGGGGGAGCAGTTCTTC
D: TRBD2
J: TRBJ2-1
V: TRBV6-2/TRBV6-3
size: NA

CDR3: CASGQGGSYGYTF
DNA: TGTGCCAGCGGGCAGGGCGGATCCTATGGCTACACCTTC
D: NA
J: TRBJ1-2
V: TRBV6-5
size: NA

CDR3: CASSEGLQGNGNTIYF
DNA: TGTGCCAGCAGCGAGGGCCTGCAGGGTAATGGAAACACCATATATTTT
D: NA
J: TRBJ1-3
V: TRBV9
size: NA

CDR3: CASSSGQRNSPLHF
DNA: TGCGCCAGCAGTTCGGGACAGCGAAATTCACCCCTCCACTTT
D: TRBD1
J: TRBJ1-6
V: TRBV10-1
size: NA

CDR3: CASSQGGGGSSYEQYF
DNA: TGCGCCAGCAGCCAGGGGGGTGGCGGGAGCTCCTACGAGCAGTACTTC
D: TRBD2
J: TRBJ2-7
V: TRBV4-1
size: NA

CDR3: CASSGEGDRGTVGELFF
DNA: TGTGCCAGTAGTGGAGAGGGAGACAGGGGTACTGTCGGGGAGCTGTTTTTT
D: TRBD1
J: TRBJ2-2
V: TRBV19
size: NA

CDR3: CASSEPPGVRPYEQYF
DNA: TGCGCCAGCAGTGAGCCCCCGGGGGTGAGGCCCTACGAGCAGTACTTC
D: NA
J: TRBJ2-7
V: TRBV10-1
size: NA

CDR3: CASSTPPWDRDRVNQPQHF
DNA: TGTGCCAGTAGTACCCCCCCGTGGGACAGGGACAGGGTGAATCAGCCCCAGCATTTT
D: TRBD1
J: TRBJ1-5
V: TRBV19
size: NA

CDR3: CATGRGDRTNEQYF
DNA: TGTGCCACCGGGCGCGGGGACAGGACCAACGAGCAGTACTTC
D: TRBD1
J: TRBJ2-7
V: TRBV24-1
size: NA

CDR3: CASSSGSNTEAFF
DNA: TGTGCCAGCAGTTCTGGCTCCAACACTGAAGCTTTCTTT
D: NA
J: TRBJ1-1
V: TRBV28
size: NA

CDR3: CASSPRTGETQYF
DNA: TGTGCCAGCAGCCCCCGGACAGGAGAGACCCAGTACTTC
D: TRBD1
J: TRBJ2-5
V: TRBV7-3
size: NA

CDR3: CASSPRQGGVSPLHF
DNA: TGTGCCAGCAGTCCCAGGCAGGGGGGAGTTTCACCCCTCCACTTT
D: TRBD1
J: TRBJ1-6
V: TRBV2
size: NA

CDR3: CATSRGESKNIQYF
DNA: TGTGCCACCAGCAGGGGCGAGAGCAAAAACATTCAGTACTTC
D: NA
J: TRBJ2-4
V: TRBV15
size: NA

CDR3: CASRTRGSRDEQFF
DNA: TGTGCCAGCAGAACACGCGGGAGCCGGGATGAGCAGTTCTTC
D: TRBD2
J: TRBJ2-1
V: TRBV6-5
size: NA

CDR3: CASSLAGGRGHEQYF
DNA: TGTGCCAGCAGTTTAGCGGGAGGGAGGGGCCACGAGCAGTACTTC
D: TRBD2
J: TRBJ2-7
V: TRBV27
size: NA

CDR3: CASSPSSRGDEKLFF
DNA: TGTGCCAGCTCACCAAGTAGCAGGGGGGACGAAAAACTGTTTTTT
D: TRBD1
J: TRBJ1-4
V: TRBV18
size: NA

CDR3: CASSSSTGGRWHF
DNA: TGTGCCAGCAGTTCAAGCACAGGGGGAAGGTGGCATTTT
D: TRBD1
J: TRBJ1-5
V: TRBV28
size: NA

CDR3: CASSVGQGSTGELFF
DNA: TGTGCCAGCAGCGTGGGTCAGGGTAGCACCGGGGAGCTGTTTTTT
D: NA
J: TRBJ2-2
V: TRBV9
size: NA

CDR3: CASSFTGSTNEKLFF
DNA: TGTGCCAGCAGCTTTACAGGATCAACTAATGAAAAACTGTTTTTT
D: NA
J: TRBJ1-4
V: TRBV5-5
size: NA

CDR3: CASSDRGEGQPQHF
DNA: TGTGCCAGCAGCGACAGGGGAGAAGGACAGCCCCAGCATTTT
D: TRBD1
J: TRBJ1-5
V: TRBV6-5
size: NA

CDR3: CASIGLADNEQFF
DNA: TGTGCCAGTATCGGACTAGCGGACAATGAGCAGTTCTTC
D: NA
J: TRBJ2-1
V: TRBV21-1
size: NA

CDR3: CASSYEGATGANVLTF
DNA: TGTGCCAGCAGTTATGAGGGGGCTACTGGGGCCAACGTCCTGACTTTC
D: TRBD1
J: TRBJ2-6
V: TRBV6-5
size: NA

CDR3: CASSLDRGSSYNEQFF
DNA: TGTGCCAGCAGCTTGGACAGGGGCAGCTCCTACAATGAGCAGTTCTTC
D: TRBD1
J: TRBJ2-1
V: TRBV5-6
size: NA

CDR3: CASSQDGGGQGNYEQYF
DNA: TGCGCCAGCAGCCAAGACGGGGGGGGACAGGGAAACTACGAGCAGTACTTC
D: NA
J: TRBJ2-7
V: TRBV4-1
size: NA

CDR3: CASSQGSWGYEQYF
DNA: TGCGCCAGCAGCCAGGGTTCTTGGGGCTACGAGCAGTACTTC
D: NA
J: TRBJ2-7
V: TRBV5-1
size: once

CDR3: CASSYEGAIEQYF
DNA: TGTGCCAGCAGTTACGAGGGGGCTATCGAGCAGTACTTC
D: TRBD1
J: TRBJ2-7
V: TRBV6-2/TRBV6-3
size: NA

CDR3: CASSRDTNYGYTF
DNA: TGTGCCAGCAGCCGAGATACTAACTATGGCTACACCTTC
D: NA
J: TRBJ1-2
V: TRBV9
size: NA

CDR3: CASTPNRGVYEQYF
DNA: TGTGCCAGCACTCCCAACCGCGGGGTCTACGAGCAGTACTTC
D: NA
J: TRBJ2-7
V: TRBV28
size: NA

CDR3: CASNPREGVNSPLHF
DNA: TGTGCCAGTAACCCCCGCGAGGGTGTGAATTCACCCCTCCACTTT
D: NA
J: TRBJ1-6
V: TRBV19
size: once

CDR3: CASSPGQGADEQFF
DNA: TGTGCCAGCAGCCCGGGACAGGGGGCCGATGAGCAGTTCTTC
D: TRBD1
J: TRBJ2-1
V: TRBV7-9
size: once

CDR3: CSVPLAIEQFF
DNA: TGCAGCGTCCCACTAGCGATCGAGCAGTTCTTC
D: TRBD2
J: TRBJ2-1
V: TRBV29-1
size: NA

CDR3: CASSPSWSQGGEQYF
DNA: TGTGCCAGCTCACCGTCCTGGTCCCAAGGGGGAGAGCAGTACTTC
D: NA
J: TRBJ2-7
V: TRBV18
size: NA

CDR3: CASSLPRDSGPYEQYF
DNA: TGTGCCAGCAGTCTCCCCCGGGACTCAGGACCTTACGAGCAGTACTTC
D: NA
J: TRBJ2-7
V: TRBV28
size: once

CDR3: CASTPGEGVRIQYF
DNA: TGTGCCAGTACCCCCGGCGAGGGGGTCAGGATTCAGTACTTC
D: NA
J: TRBJ2-4
V: TRBV19
size: NA

CDR3: CASSMDRGNQPQHF
DNA: TGTGCCAGCAGTATGGACAGGGGGAATCAGCCCCAGCATTTT
D: TRBD1
J: TRBJ1-5
V: TRBV2
size: few

CDR3: CASSHHSDTLGTDTQYF
DNA: TGCGCCAGCAGTCACCACAGTGATACACTGGGCACAGATACGCAGTATTTT
D: NA
J: TRBJ2-3
V: TRBV23-1
size: once

CDR3: CASRWRGGGNEQFF
DNA: TGCGCCAGCAGGTGGAGGGGGGGAGGCAATGAGCAGTTCTTC
D: NA
J: TRBJ2-1
V: TRBV10-2
size: NA

CDR3: CASSLRGLNTEAFF
DNA: TGTGCCAGCAGTTTACGAGGACTCAACACTGAAGCTTTCTTT
D: NA
J: TRBJ1-1
V: TRBV27
size: NA

CDR3: CASSQNGTGRTDTQYF
DNA: TGTGCCAGCAGCCAAAACGGGACAGGTCGCACAGATACGCAGTATTTT
D: TRBD1
J: TRBJ2-3
V: TRBV3-1/TRBV3-2
size: NA

CDR3: CASSMRGIAEAFF
DNA: TGTGCCAGTAGTATGAGGGGGATTGCTGAAGCTTTCTTT
D: NA
J: TRBJ1-1
V: TRBV19
size: NA